This note documents a single TCR beta chain sequence. Its antigen is currently unknown. These data originate in a study of identical twins. Study-level findings and limits: The more abundant beta clonotypes in cord blood had fewer insertions, and memory repertoires did not show this.

The CDR3 has 16 amino acids. V gave up 5 bases and J gave up 4 bases, with 21 bases separating them. Per germline, CDR1 MDHEN and CDR2 SYDVKM. From the 5' RACE reads, TCRdb called clonotypes with MiXCR, one entry per CDR3 protein. The table records 550,000 to 700,000 distinct CDR3 sequences, less than 25% of them present only once. These data also formed part of another study, on T cells expressing NK-cell markers. That source reports: A few of the donors also had these clonotypes leading their CD3+CD56-NKG2C+ fraction.

The rearrangement joins TRBV28 to TRBJ2-7; possible D gene TRBD2, 6 bases. Sequencing was performed on PBMCs. The sequence was obtained from a woman aged 18-35 years in good health. CDR3 loop: CASSPLFGRDPYEQYF. The CDR3, as DNA: TGTGCCAGCAGTCCCCTCTTCGGGCGGGACCCGTACGAGCAGTACTTC.